These 14 T cell receptor beta chains originate from one sample sequenced in a study of blood T cell repertoires in COVID-19 (dated by TCRdb to between 2020 and 2021). The library was made by the immunoSEQ multiplex PCR assay. The immuneACCESS repertoire file appears here via TCRdb, limited to in-frame rearrangements. These files lack a portion of the clones; in checked studies, under half of the deficit traces to unresolved V genes, and the cause of the others is not known. Here the sample has approximately 290,000 clones; approximately 91% occur a single time. Together, the top ten hold 9.5% to 15% of the sample. Sequencing was carried out using peripheral blood. Source of these receptors: a woman aged 55-70 years with acute or convalescent COVID-19.

In this sample, this clone turned up once. The chain carries TRBV5-3 and TRBJ1-6, with 9 bases identical to TRBD1. TRBV5-3 carries the ORF label, with uncertain function. The CDR3 runs 16 residues. V lost 2 bases, J lost 8 bases, and 8 bases stayed unmatched. In nucleotides, the CDR3 is TGTGCCAGAAGCTTTCACGACAGGGGGTTTGATTCACCCCTCCACTTT. Its protein product is CARSFHDRGFDSPLHF.

The V and J genes are TRBV3-1 (or the pseudogene TRBV3-2) and TRBJ1-2; D is possibly TRBD1 (5 bases). The germline V gene has CDR1 LGHDT and CDR2 YNNKEL (reference sequence). The CDR3 length is 15 residues. V was cut by 0 bases and J by 8 bases, with 16 bases left in between. The CDR3 spells CASSQDWQGGVGYTF. CDR3 sequence (DNA): TGTGCCAGCAGCCAAGATTGGCAGGGCGGCGTGGGCTACACCTTC.

The CDR3 loop is CASSILGLSGEQFF. The CDR3 coding sequence is TGTGCCAGCAGTATCCTGGGACTTTCGGGTGAGCAGTTCTTC. The genes are TRBV28 and TRBJ2-1, with D possibly TRBD2 on 6 matching bases. CDR3 length: 14 amino acids. V lost 5 bases, J lost 9 bases, and 17 bases lay in between. Germline CDR1 MDHEN, CDR2 SYDVKM.

The J gene is TRBJ2-1, the V gene TRBV7-2; no clear D. The CDR3 extends over 13 amino acids. Trimming cost V 3 bases and J 4 bases, with 7 bases left between them. Germline V gene lookup returns CDR1 SGHTA and CDR2 FQGNSA. The CDR3 protein is CASSLSGYNEQFF. CDR3 nucleotide sequence: TGTGCCAGCAGCTTGTCCGGTTACAATGAGCAGTTCTTC.

This chain's CDR3 is CASSPWGREQGYTF. In DNA form, the CDR3 reads TGTGCCAGCAGCCCCTGGGGCAGGGAACAAGGCTACACCTTC. The chain links TRBV3-1 (or the pseudogene TRBV3-2) to TRBJ1-2; D possibly corresponds to TRBD1 (5 bases). The V gene's germline CDR1 is LGHDT and CDR2 YNNKEL (reference sequence). The V gene lost 4 bases and the J gene lost 8 bases, with 17 bases spanning the gap. The CDR3 extends over 14 amino acids.

This chain uses TRBV29-1 with TRBJ2-3, with unresolved D. Germline V gene sequence: CDR1 SQVTM, CDR2 ANQGSEA. The CDR3 has 12 residues. Trimming took 7 bases from V and 4 from J, leaving 12 bases between them. The CDR3, as DNA: TGCAGCGGGAGAGGTGGAGCAGATACGCAGTATTTT. It encodes CSGRGGADTQYF.

The rearrangement uses TRBV19 and TRBJ1-6; maybe TRBD1 (5 bases). Germline CDR1 and CDR2: LNHDA and SQIVND (reference sequence). The CDR3 runs 14 residues. The V end was cut by 4 bases, the J end by 6 bases, with 10 bases between. The CDR3, as DNA: TGTGCCAGTAGTAACCCAGACAGTAATTCACCCCTCCACTTT. Its protein product is CASSNPDSNSPLHF.

V gene TRBV4-1 combines with J gene TRBJ2-7; 7 bases align to TRBD2. The CDR3 is 13 amino acids. Germline trimming cut 3 bases from V and 6 bases from J; bases unmatched to any gene: 5. The V gene's germline CDR1 is MGHRA and CDR2 YSYEKL. CDR3 residues: CASSQGLSPEQYF. The CDR3 DNA sequence: TGCGCCAGCAGCCAGGGACTAAGTCCCGAGCAGTACTTC.

This chain joins TRBV24-1 and TRBJ1-5; TRBD1 matches at 11 bases. This CDR3 comprises 16 residues. After removal of 4 bases from V and 6 bases from J, the junction contained 7 bases not matched to a gene. Germline values: CDR1 KGHDR, CDR2 SFDVKD. The CDR3 reads CATSESGQGATQPQHF. The CDR3 DNA sequence: TGTGCCACCAGTGAATCCGGACAGGGGGCGACTCAGCCCCAGCATTTT.

With regard to this clone: The same CDR3 can be traced to other DNA sequences in this sample. The rearrangement joins TRBV19 to TRBJ1-1; D is uncertain. The length of the CDR3 is 13 residues. Germline lookup yields CDR1 LNHDA and CDR2 SQIVND (reference sequence). V shed 2 bases and J shed 2 bases, with 6 bases lying between them. In DNA form, the CDR3 reads TGTGCCAGTAGTATATCGGGTAACACTGAAGCTTTCTTT. Its protein is CASSISGNTEAFF.

The chain combines TRBV28 with TRBJ2-1, with 8 bases matching TRBD2. Germline CDR1 is MDHEN and CDR2 is SYDVKM. The CDR3 is 15 residues long. V was clipped by 6 bases and J by 2 bases; unmatched bases: 6. Written as DNA, the CDR3 is TGTGCCAGCAGCCTTAGCGGGGATGCCTACAATGAGCAGTTCTTC. This gives the protein CASSLSGDAYNEQFF. Supplemented by reference TRBV28 and TRBJ2-1, the full variable domain reads DVKVTQSSRYLVKRTGEKVFLECVQDMDHENMFWYRQDPGLGLRLIYFSYDVKMKEKGDIPEGYSVSREKKERFSLILESASTNQTSMYLCASSLSGDAYNEQFFGPGTRLTVL.

The chain joins TRBV7-8 to TRBJ1-2, with a weak D call TRBD1 (5 bases). The CDR3 has 16 residues. The V gene lost 5 bases and the J gene lost 4 bases, with 20 bases spanning the gap. Germline V gene lookup returns CDR1 SGHVS and CDR2 FQNEAQ. CDR3 coding DNA: TGTGCCAGCAGCCTTCGCATCAACGGGGGACCCTATGGCTACACCTTC. Amino acids: CASSLRINGGPYGYTF.

This clone came up once. The chain uses TRBV7-2 and TRBJ1-4; no reliable D call. This CDR3 region has 16 residues. Germline V CDR1 and CDR2: SGHTA, FQGNSA. Trimming cost V 5 bases and J 9 bases, with 22 bases left between them. The CDR3 DNA sequence: TGTGCCAGCAGCGCTTTACCCGGGAGGATGGAGAAAAAACTGTTTTTT. This encodes CASSALPGRMEKKLFF.

This clone was found once. This chain connects TRBV19 to TRBJ2-7, with 8 bases fitting TRBD1. After removal of 3 bases from V and 4 bases from J, the junction contained 5 bases not matched to a gene. The CDR3 is made up of 14 amino acids. Germline values: CDR1 LNHDA, CDR2 SQIVND (reference sequence). CDR3 coding DNA: TGTGCCAGTAGTATCGACAGGGGTAATTACGAGCAGTACTTC. Amino acid sequence: CASSIDRGNYEQYF.